The 24 T cell receptor beta chains given below trace back to one sample, sequenced in a study of beta chain features in type 1 diabetes. What was sequenced were expressed TCRB transcripts, since all of the isolated RNA had been reverse transcribed. Data came from immunoSEQ multiplex PCR; TCRdb stores just in-frame clones and leaves some out. The sample yields hundreds of thousands of clones, approximately 11% seen once. Study results and limitations: People with Type 1 diabetes carried modestly yet significantly shorter TCRB CDR3s in all four CD4+ subsets.

These receptors' antigens are unknown. Specimen: naive CD4+ T cells from blood. Receptor source: a young man with type 1 diabetes.

A few counts support this clone. V gene TRBV10-3 combines with J gene TRBJ1-4; D ambiguous. V lost 10 bases, J lost 6 bases, and 18 bases lay in between. Germline V gives CDR1 ENHRY, CDR2 SYGVKD. CDR3 length equals 14 residues. CDR3 residues: CATRHGEGDEKLFF. The DNA for the CDR3 is TGTGCCACCAGGCACGGGGAAGGAGATGAAAAACTGTTTTTT.

Only a few counts were recorded for this clone. The chain uses TRBV29-1 and TRBJ1-5; 10 nucleotides line up with TRBD1. The CDR3 totals 13 residues. Trimming removed 6 bases from V and 4 bases from J; junction bases left unmatched: 3. Per germline, CDR1 SQVTM and CDR2 ANQGSEA. The chain's CDR3 is CSVPGQGNQPQHF. The CDR3 DNA sequence: TGCAGCGTGCCGGGACAGGGGAATCAGCCCCAGCATTTT.

The chain is built from TRBV5-1 and TRBJ2-1, with TRBD2 as a possible D gene (6 bases). The germline gives CDR1 SGHRS, CDR2 YFSETQ. V was cut by 0 bases and J by 7 bases, with 11 bases left in between. This CDR3 has 14 residues. Here the CDR3 reads CASSLASEDNEQFF. As DNA, the CDR3 is TGCGCCAGCAGCTTGGCTAGCGAGGATAATGAGCAGTTCTTC.

A note on this clone: This CDR3 is also generated by other DNA sequences in the sample. V usage is TRBV18 and J usage is TRBJ2-5, with D perhaps matching TRBD2 (8 bases). CDR1 is KGHSH, CDR2 LQKENI, per germline. CDR3 length: 14 residues. Trimming left V 3 bases short and J 5 bases short, with 13 bases between. CDR3 sequence (DNA): TGTGCCAGCTCACCCTCGGGAGGGGGCGAGACCCAGTACTTC. Its protein is CASSPSGGGETQYF.

J is TRBJ2-1 and V is TRBV4-3; D uncertain. This CDR3 comprises 14 residues. The germline gives CDR1 LGHNA, CDR2 YSLEER. V gave up 1 base and J gave up 4 bases, with 8 bases separating them. CDR3: CASSQGAEYNEQFF. The DNA for the CDR3 is TGCGCCAGCAGCCAAGGTGCGGAGTACAATGAGCAGTTCTTC.

The rearrangement joins TRBV2 to TRBJ1-4; no firm D call. CDR3 length: 10 amino acids. V was pared by 3 bases and J by 10 bases, with 3 bases between. The germline V gene has CDR1 SNHLY and CDR2 FYNNEI. The CDR3 protein is CASSDRKLFF. The CDR3 nucleotides are TGTGCCAGCAGTGACAGAAAACTGTTTTTT.

This clone was recorded a few times. This chain joins TRBV25-1 and TRBJ2-1; 7 nucleotides align to TRBD1. Germline V gene sequence: CDR1 MGHDK, CDR2 SYGVNS. The CDR3 length is 14 residues. V was clipped by 2 bases and J by 2 bases; unmatched bases: 0. The CDR3 nucleotides are TGTGCCAGCAGTGAACAGGGGGCCTACAATGAGCAGTTCTTC. It encodes CASSEQGAYNEQFF.

This clone was detected a few times. The rearrangement joins TRBV5-5 to TRBJ1-2; 8 positions agree with TRBD1. Germline CDR1 is SGHKS and CDR2 is YYEKEE (reference sequence). The CDR3 spans 13 residues. V lost 4 bases, J lost 4 bases, and 3 bases stayed unmatched. The CDR3 loop is CASSLTGAYGYTF. The CDR3 DNA reads as TGTGCCAGCAGCCTGACAGGGGCCTATGGCTACACCTTC.

V is TRBV5-4 and J is TRBJ2-5, with unresolved D. The germline CDR1 and CDR2 sequences are SGHNT and YYREEE (reference sequence). The V end lost 4 bases, the J end lost 5 bases, and 15 bases lay between the germline ends. This CDR3 spans 14 amino acids. The CDR3 nucleotides read TGTGCCAGCAGCCCAGTGGCTAGAGGCGAGACCCAGTACTTC. This encodes CASSPVARGETQYF. Full variable domain (outside the CDR3, taken from reference TRBV5-4 and TRBJ2-5): ETGVTQSPTHLIKTRGQQVTLRCSSQSGHNTVSWYQQALGQGPQFIFQYYREEENGRGNFPPRFSGLQFPNYSSELNVNALELDDSALYLCASSPVARGETQYFGPGTRLLVL.

The chain employs TRBV4-3 and TRBJ2-7, with 10 bases aligning to TRBD1. J gave up 5 bases and V 3 bases, and 4 bases lay outside the gene matches. Germline V CDR1 and CDR2: LGHNA, YSLEER. CDR3 length equals 14 residues. As DNA, the CDR3 is TGCGCCAGCAGCCAGGGGACAGGGGAAGACGAGCAGTACTTC. Translating gives CASSQGTGEDEQYF.

This clone came up a few times. This chain links TRBV7-9 with TRBJ1-4; D uncertain. The germline gives CDR1 SEHNR, CDR2 FQNEAQ (reference sequence). Trimming took 5 bases from V and 6 from J, leaving 13 bases between them. CDR3 length equals 14 residues. The CDR3 here is CASSPHSPDEKLFF. CDR3 coding DNA: TGTGCCAGCAGCCCTCATTCTCCGGATGAAAAACTGTTTTTT.

This clone was counted a few times. The chain has TRBV29-1 and TRBJ1-1, with D possibly TRBD1 on 6 matching bases. Germline V gives CDR1 SQVTM, CDR2 ANQGSEA. V shed 6 bases and J shed 3 bases, with 14 bases lying between them. CDR3 length equals 13 residues. The DNA of the CDR3 is TGCAGCGTCGTTACAGGGAGTCACACTGAAGCTTTCTTT. This gives the protein CSVVTGSHTEAFF.

The chain employs TRBV5-4 and TRBJ1-1; no reliable D call. V was trimmed by 4 bases and J by 7 bases, leaving 14 bases between them. CDR1 and CDR2 from the germline V gene are SGHNT and YYREEE (reference sequence). The CDR3 loop spans 13 amino acids. The CDR3 sequence is CASSAAVRNEAFF. The CDR3 DNA sequence: TGTGCCAGCAGCGCGGCTGTTCGAAATGAAGCTTTCTTT.

This clone was picked up a small number of times. In DNA form, the CDR3 reads TGTGCCAGCAGTTACGGCAGAAACCCCACAGATACGCAGTATTTT. Translated: CASSYGRNPTDTQYF. This chain joins TRBV6-5 and TRBJ2-3, with unresolved D. CDR1 and CDR2 (germline): MNHEY, SVGAGI. CDR3 length equals 15 residues. V lost 2 bases, J lost 2 bases, and 11 bases lay in between.

V and J are TRBV7-9 and TRBJ1-6; D call uncertain. Germline CDR1 and CDR2: SEHNR and FQNEAQ (reference sequence). Trimming pared 6 bases from V and 10 bases from J, leaving 19 bases between. The CDR3 is 15 residues long. CDR3 loop: CASRNNTGWGSPLHF. CDR3 DNA sequence: TGTGCCAGCAGAAACAACACGGGGTGGGGATCACCCCTCCACTTT.

This rearrangement joins TRBV29-1 to TRBJ1-5, with 7 bases that match TRBD1. This CDR3 has 13 amino acids. The J segment lost 7 bases and the V segment lost 1 base, leaving 4 bases of the junction unmatched. Germline V gene sequence: CDR1 SQVTM, CDR2 ANQGSEA. The CDR3 reads CSVEGGGGQPQHF. The CDR3 DNA reads as TGCAGCGTTGAAGGAGGGGGCGGACAGCCCCAGCATTTT.

Only a few counts were recorded for this clone. The CDR3 DNA sequence: TGTGCCAGCAGCTCACCGGGACAGGGGGCGCATGGCTACACCTTC. Protein product: CASSSPGQGAHGYTF. This rearrangement joins TRBV5-4 to TRBJ1-2; 12 bases fit TRBD1. Germline values: CDR1 SGHNT, CDR2 YYREEE (reference sequence). The CDR3 spans 15 residues. Trimming cost V 3 bases and J 6 bases; bases outside gene matches: 6.

The rearrangement uses TRBV28 and TRBJ1-1, with TRBD1 as a possible D gene (6 bases). In germline, CDR1 is MDHEN, CDR2 SYDVKM. The CDR3 length is 13 residues. Trimming pared 5 bases from V and 11 bases from J, leaving 18 bases between. As DNA, the CDR3 is TGTGCCAGCAGTGAAGGACAGCTGATCAGGGCTTTCTTT. This sequence encodes CASSEGQLIRAFF.

V usage is TRBV18 and J usage is TRBJ2-1; TRBD1 agrees at 10 bases. CDR1 is KGHSH and CDR2 is LQKENI in the germline V gene. V was pared by 4 bases and J by 9 bases, with 9 bases of the junction left unmatched. The length of the CDR3 is 15 residues. Here the CDR3 reads CASSRDRGQHSEQFF. The CDR3 bases are TGTGCCAGCTCACGGGACAGGGGCCAACATAGTGAGCAGTTCTTC.

This clone was seen only a few times. This rearrangement joins TRBV29-1 to TRBJ2-3; TRBD1 aligns across 9 bases. This CDR3 contains 12 residues. Looked up from germline, CDR1 is SQVTM and CDR2 is ANQGSEA. Trimming at V came to 5 bases and at J to 11 bases, leaving 8 bases not matched to a gene. The CDR3 DNA is TGCAGCGTTTTCGGACAGGGGAATAAGCAGTATTTT. As protein: CSVFGQGNKQYF.

The chain carries TRBV18 and TRBJ1-2; the D is unclear. This CDR3 contains 13 residues. Germline CDR1 and CDR2: KGHSH and LQKENI. Trimming removed 3 bases at V and 8 bases at J, with 13 bases between. The CDR3 loop is CASSPTGVGGYTF. The CDR3 DNA reads as TGTGCCAGCTCACCTACGGGAGTCGGAGGCTACACCTTC.

The chain is built from TRBV29-1 and TRBJ2-5, with 9 positions matching TRBD2. This CDR3 has 14 residues. Germline loops: CDR1 SQVTM, CDR2 ANQGSEA. The CDR3 nucleotides are TGCAGTTCAACCGGGACTAGCCAGCAAGAGACCCAGTACTTC. Residues: CSSTGTSQQETQYF.

This clone was seen more than once but under ten times. The chain combines TRBV6-1 with TRBJ2-7; TRBD1 agrees at 9 bases. V lost 8 bases and J lost 5; bases outside the gene matches: 7. Germline V gives CDR1 MNHNS, CDR2 SASEGT. This CDR3 is built from 13 residues. Written as DNA, the CDR3 is TGTGCCAGCTGGGACAGGGCCAAACACGAGCAGTACTTC. Protein sequence: CASWDRAKHEQYF.

This clone was picked up a small number of times. CDR3 residues: CASSGTGDSPLHF. In nucleotides, the CDR3 is TGTGCCAGCAGTGGGACAGGGGATTCACCCCTCCACTTT. This sequence joins TRBV7-9 and TRBJ1-6; TRBD1 matches 10 bases. CDR3 length: 13 residues. CDR1 is SEHNR and CDR2 is FQNEAQ in the germline V gene (reference sequence). Losses at the gene ends were 6 bases for V and 8 bases for J; bases not matched to a gene: 1.